The text below deals with one T cell receptor beta chain. TCR beta sequences were obtained from blood CD8+ and CD4+ T cells. This entry is derived from a study of CD8 T cells in Susac syndrome. Reverse transcription of about 0.5 to 1 ug RNA was performed with random hexamers. Multiplex PCR with immunoSEQ amplified the TCR beta CDR3 across 54 Vbeta and 13 Jbeta. TCRdb recomputed calls from the immunoSEQ multiplex PCR reads with MiXCR, one row per CDR3 protein. The table includes roughly 400,000 distinct CDR3 sequences, approximately 85% detected once. The germline CDR1 and CDR2 sequences are MNHNS and SASEGT. The length of the CDR3 is 13 residues. V gave up 8 bases and J gave up 3 bases, with 11 bases separating them.

This chain uses TRBV6-1 with TRBJ2-1, with D hard to call. Sequenced input: CD8+ T cells from PBMCs. The origin of this receptor is a human donor with multiple sclerosis. In DNA, the CDR3 is TGTGCCAGCTCCCCCCCGGGCTACAATGAGCAGTTCTTC. Protein sequence: CASSPPGYNEQFF.